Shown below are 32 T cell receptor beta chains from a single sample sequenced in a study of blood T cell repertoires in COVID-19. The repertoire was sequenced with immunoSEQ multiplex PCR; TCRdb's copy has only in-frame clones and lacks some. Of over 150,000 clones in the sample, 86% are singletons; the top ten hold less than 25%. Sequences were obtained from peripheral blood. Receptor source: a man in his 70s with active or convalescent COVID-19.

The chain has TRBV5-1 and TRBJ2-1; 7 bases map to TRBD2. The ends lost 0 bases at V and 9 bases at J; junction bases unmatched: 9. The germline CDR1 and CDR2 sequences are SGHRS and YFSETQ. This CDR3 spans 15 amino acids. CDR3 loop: CASSLDVGREGEQFF. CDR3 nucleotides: TGCGCCAGCAGCTTGGACGTAGGCAGGGAGGGTGAGCAGTTCTTC.

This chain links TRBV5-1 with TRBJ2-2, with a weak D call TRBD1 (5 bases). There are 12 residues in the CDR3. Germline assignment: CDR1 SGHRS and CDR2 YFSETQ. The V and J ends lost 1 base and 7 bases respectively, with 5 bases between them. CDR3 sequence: CASSLRGGELFF. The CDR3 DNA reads TGCGCCAGCAGCTTGAGGGGCGGGGAGCTGTTTTTT.

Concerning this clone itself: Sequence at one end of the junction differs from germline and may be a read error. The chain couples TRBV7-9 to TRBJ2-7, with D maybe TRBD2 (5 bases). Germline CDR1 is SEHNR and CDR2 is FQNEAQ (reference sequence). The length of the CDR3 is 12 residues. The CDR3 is CASSLVEDPWDF. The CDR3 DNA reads TGTGCCAGCAGCTTAGTGGAGGACCCGTGGGACTTC.

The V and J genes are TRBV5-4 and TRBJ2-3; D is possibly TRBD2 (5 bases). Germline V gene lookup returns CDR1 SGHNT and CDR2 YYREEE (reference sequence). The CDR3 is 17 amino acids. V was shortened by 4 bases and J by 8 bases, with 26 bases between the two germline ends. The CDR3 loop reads CASSPSIEGSGRSTQYF. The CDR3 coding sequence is TGTGCCAGCAGCCCCAGTATAGAGGGTTCTGGGCGGAGTACGCAGTATTTT.

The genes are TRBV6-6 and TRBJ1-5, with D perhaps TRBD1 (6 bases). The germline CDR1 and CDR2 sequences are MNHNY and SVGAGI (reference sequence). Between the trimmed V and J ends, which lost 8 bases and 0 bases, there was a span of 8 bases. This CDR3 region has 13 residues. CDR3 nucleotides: TGTGCCAGCCGACAGGATAGCAATCAGCCCCAGCATTTT. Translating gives CASRQDSNQPQHF.

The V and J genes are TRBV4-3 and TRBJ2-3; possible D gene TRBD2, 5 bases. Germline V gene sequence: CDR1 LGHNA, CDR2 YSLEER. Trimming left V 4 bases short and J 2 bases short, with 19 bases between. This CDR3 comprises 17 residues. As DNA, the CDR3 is TGCGCCAGCAGCCGAGAGGGTCAGCAGCGATTCACAGATACGCAGTATTTT. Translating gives CASSREGQQRFTDTQYF.

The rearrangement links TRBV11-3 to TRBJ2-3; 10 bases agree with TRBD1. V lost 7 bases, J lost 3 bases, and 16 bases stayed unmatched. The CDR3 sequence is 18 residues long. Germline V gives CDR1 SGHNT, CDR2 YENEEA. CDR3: CASICWDRRDRGTDTQYF. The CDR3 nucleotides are TGTGCCAGCATCTGTTGGGATCGCCGGGACAGGGGTACAGATACGCAGTATTTT.

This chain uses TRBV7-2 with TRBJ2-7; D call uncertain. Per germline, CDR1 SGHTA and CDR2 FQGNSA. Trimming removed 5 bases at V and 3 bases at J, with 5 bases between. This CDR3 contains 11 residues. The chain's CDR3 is CASSRRYEQYF. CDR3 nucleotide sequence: TGTGCCAGCAGCCGTCGCTACGAGCAGTACTTC.

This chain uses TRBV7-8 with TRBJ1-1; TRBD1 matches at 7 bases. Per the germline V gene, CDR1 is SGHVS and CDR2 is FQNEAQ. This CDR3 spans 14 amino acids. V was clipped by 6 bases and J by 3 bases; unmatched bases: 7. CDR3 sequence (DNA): TGTGCCAGCAGGAGCCGGGACAGATACACTGAAGCTTTCTTT. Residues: CASRSRDRYTEAFF.

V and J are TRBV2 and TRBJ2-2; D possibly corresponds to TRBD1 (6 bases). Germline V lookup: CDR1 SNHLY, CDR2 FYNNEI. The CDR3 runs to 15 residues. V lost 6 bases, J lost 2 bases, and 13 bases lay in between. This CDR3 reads CASRVGQTNTGELFF. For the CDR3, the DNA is TGTGCCAGCAGGGTCGGACAGACCAACACCGGGGAGCTGTTTTTT.

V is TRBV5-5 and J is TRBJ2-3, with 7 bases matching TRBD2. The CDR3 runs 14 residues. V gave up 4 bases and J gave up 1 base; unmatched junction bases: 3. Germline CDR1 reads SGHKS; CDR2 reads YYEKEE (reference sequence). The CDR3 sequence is CASSDLAGTDTQYF. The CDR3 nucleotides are TGTGCCAGCAGCGACCTAGCGGGCACAGATACGCAGTATTTT.

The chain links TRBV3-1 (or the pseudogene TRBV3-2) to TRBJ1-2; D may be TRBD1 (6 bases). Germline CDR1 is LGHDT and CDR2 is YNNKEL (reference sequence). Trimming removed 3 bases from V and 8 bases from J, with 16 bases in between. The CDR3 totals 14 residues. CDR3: CASSQGGLDRGYTF. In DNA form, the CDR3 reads TGTGCCAGCAGCCAGGGGGGGCTAGATCGGGGCTACACCTTC.

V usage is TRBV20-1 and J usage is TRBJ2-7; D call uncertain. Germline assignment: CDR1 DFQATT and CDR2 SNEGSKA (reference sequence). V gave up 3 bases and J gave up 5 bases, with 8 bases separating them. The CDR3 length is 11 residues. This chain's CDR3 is CSASHVHEQYF. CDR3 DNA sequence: TGCAGTGCTAGTCATGTCCACGAGCAGTACTTC.

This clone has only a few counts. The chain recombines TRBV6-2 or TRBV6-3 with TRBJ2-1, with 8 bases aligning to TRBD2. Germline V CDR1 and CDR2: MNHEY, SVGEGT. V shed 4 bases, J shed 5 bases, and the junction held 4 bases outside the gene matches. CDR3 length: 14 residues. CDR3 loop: CASSSRGGNNEQFF. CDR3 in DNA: TGTGCCAGCAGTTCCCGGGGGGGTAACAATGAGCAGTTCTTC.

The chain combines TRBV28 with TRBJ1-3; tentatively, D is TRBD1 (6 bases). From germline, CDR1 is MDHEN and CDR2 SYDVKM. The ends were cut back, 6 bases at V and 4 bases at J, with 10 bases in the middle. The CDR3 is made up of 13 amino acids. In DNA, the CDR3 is TGTGCCAGCAGCAGGACAGCCGGAAACACCATATATTTT. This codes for CASSRTAGNTIYF. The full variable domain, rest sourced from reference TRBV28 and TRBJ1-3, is DVKVTQSSRYLVKRTGEKVFLECVQDMDHENMFWYRQDPGLGLRLIYFSYDVKMKEKGDIPEGYSVSREKKERFSLILESASTNQTSMYLCASSRTAGNTIYFGEGSWLTVV.

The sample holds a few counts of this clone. In DNA, the CDR3 is TGCGCCAGCAGCAACACTAGCTCCCCTAGCACAGATACGCAGTATTTT. Its translation is CASSNTSSPSTDTQYF. The chain uses TRBV5-1 and TRBJ2-3, with D maybe TRBD2 (6 bases). Germline V lookup: CDR1 SGHRS, CDR2 YFSETQ. Trimming left V 4 bases short and J 0 bases short, with 15 bases between. The CDR3 extends over 16 amino acids.

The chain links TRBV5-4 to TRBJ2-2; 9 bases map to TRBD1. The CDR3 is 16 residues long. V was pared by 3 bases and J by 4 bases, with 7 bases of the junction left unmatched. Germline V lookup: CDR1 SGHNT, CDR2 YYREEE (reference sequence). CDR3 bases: TGTGCCAGCAGCTCGGGACAGGGATCGAGCACCGGGGAGCTGTTTTTT. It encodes CASSSGQGSSTGELFF.

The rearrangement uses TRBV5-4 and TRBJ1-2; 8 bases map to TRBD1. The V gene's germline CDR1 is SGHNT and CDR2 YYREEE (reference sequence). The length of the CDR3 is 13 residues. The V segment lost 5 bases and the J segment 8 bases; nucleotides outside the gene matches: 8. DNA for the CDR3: TGTGCCAGCAGGACCAGGGGGCTACGAGGCTACACCTTC. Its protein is CASRTRGLRGYTF.

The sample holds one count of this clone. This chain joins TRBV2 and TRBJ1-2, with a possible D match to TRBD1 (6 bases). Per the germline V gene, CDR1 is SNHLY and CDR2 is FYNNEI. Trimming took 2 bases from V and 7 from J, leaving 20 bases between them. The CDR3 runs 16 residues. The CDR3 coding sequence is TGTGCCAGCAGTGAACTCGGACAGCCCCCTGATGTTGGCTACACCTTC. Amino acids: CASSELGQPPDVGYTF.

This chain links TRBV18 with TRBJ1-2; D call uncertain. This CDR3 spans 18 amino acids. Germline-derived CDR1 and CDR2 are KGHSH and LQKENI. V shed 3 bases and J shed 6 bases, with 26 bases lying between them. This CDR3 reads CASSPREGSGLTQNGYTF. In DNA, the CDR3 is TGTGCCAGCTCACCTAGGGAAGGGTCGGGGTTAACACAGAATGGCTACACCTTC.

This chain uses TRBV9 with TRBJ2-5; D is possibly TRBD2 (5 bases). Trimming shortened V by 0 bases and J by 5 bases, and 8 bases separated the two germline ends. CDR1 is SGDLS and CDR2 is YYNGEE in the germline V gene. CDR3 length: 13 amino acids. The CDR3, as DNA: TGTGCCAGCAGCGTAGCTAGCAAGGAGACCCAGTACTTC. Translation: CASSVASKETQYF.

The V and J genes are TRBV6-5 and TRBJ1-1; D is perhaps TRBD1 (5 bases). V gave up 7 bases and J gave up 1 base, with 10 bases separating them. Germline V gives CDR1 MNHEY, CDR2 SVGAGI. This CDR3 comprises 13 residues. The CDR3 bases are TGTGCCAGCACCAACGACAGGAACACTGAAGCTTTCTTT. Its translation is CASTNDRNTEAFF.

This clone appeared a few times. CDR3 amino acids: CASSQSPTGVYGYTF. CDR3 sequence (DNA): TGCGCCAGCAGCCAATCCCCGACAGGGGTCTATGGCTACACCTTC. This chain links TRBV4-3 with TRBJ1-2; TRBD1 aligns across 8 bases. Losses at the gene ends were 2 bases for V and 4 bases for J; bases not matched to a gene: 6. Germline V lookup: CDR1 LGHNA, CDR2 YSLEER. CDR3 length: 15 residues.

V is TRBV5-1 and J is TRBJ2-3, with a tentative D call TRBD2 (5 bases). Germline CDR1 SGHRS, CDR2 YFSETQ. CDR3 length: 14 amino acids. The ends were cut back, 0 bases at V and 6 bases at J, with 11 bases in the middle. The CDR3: CASSLAGSPDTQYF. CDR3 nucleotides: TGCGCCAGCAGCTTGGCGGGGAGCCCGGATACGCAGTATTTT.

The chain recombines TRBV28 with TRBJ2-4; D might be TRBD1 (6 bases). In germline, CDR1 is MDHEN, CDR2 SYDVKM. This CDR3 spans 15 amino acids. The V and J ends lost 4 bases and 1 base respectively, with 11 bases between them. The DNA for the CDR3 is TGTGCCAGCAGTTCGGACAGCCAGGCCAAAAACATTCAGTACTTC. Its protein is CASSSDSQAKNIQYF. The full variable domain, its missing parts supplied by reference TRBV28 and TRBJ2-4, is DVKVTQSSRYLVKRTGEKVFLECVQDMDHENMFWYRQDPGLGLRLIYFSYDVKMKEKGDIPEGYSVSREKKERFSLILESASTNQTSMYLCASSSDSQAKNIQYFGAGTRLSVL.

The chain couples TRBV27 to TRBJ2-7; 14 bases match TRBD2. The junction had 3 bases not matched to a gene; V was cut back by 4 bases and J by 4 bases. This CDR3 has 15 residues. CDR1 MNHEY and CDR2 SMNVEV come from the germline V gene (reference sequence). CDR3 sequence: CASSSGTSGSYEQYF. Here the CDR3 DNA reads TGTGCCAGCAGTTCAGGGACTAGCGGGAGTTACGAGCAGTACTTC.

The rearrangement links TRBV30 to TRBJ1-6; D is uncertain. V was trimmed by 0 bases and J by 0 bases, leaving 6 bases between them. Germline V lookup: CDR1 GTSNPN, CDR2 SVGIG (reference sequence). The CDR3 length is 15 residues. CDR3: CAWSVLSSYNSPLHF. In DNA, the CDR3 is TGTGCCTGGAGTGTACTGAGCTCCTATAATTCACCCCTCCACTTT.

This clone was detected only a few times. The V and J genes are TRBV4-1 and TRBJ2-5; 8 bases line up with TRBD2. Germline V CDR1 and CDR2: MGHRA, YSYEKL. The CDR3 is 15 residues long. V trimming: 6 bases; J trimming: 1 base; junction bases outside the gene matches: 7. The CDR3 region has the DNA TGCGCCAGCAGTTTGAGTAGCGGGGCCCAAGAGACCCAGTACTTC. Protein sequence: CASSLSSGAQETQYF.

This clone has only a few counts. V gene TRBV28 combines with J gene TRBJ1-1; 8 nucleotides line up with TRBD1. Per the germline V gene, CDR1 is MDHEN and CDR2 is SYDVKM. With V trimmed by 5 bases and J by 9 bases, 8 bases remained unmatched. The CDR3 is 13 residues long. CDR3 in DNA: TGTGCCAGCAGTACCTCGACAGGGGTGCAAGCTTTCTTT. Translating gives CASSTSTGVQAFF.

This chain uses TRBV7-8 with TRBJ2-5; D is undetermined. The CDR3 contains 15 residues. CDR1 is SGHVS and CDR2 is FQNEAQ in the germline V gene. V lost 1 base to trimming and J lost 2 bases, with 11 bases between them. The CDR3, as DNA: TGTGCCAGCAGCTTAGGCTGGAGCGCACAAGAGACCCAGTACTTC. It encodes CASSLGWSAQETQYF. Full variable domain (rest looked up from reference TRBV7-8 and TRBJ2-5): GAGVSQSPRYKVAKRGQDVALRCDPISGHVSLFWYQQALGQGPEFLTYFQNEAQLDKSGLPSDRFFAERPEGSVSTLKIQRTQQEDSAVYLCASSLGWSAQETQYFGPGTRLLVL.

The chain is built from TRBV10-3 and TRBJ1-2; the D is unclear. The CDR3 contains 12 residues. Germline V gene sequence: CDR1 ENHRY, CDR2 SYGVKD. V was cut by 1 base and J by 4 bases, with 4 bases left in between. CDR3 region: CAISELSYGYTF. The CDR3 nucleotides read TGTGCCATCAGTGAGTTGAGCTATGGCTACACCTTC.

Here the CDR3 DNA reads TGTGCCACCAGCCGCGGCAGGGCGAGCAATCAGCCCCAGCATTTT. The encoded protein is CATSRGRASNQPQHF. V and J are TRBV15 and TRBJ1-5, with TRBD1 as a possible D gene (5 bases). The CDR3 covers 15 residues. V lost 5 bases to trimming and J lost 1 base, with 12 bases between them. The V gene's germline CDR1 is LNHNV and CDR2 YYDKDF (reference sequence).